This T cell receptor beta chain was captured by sequencing in a study of PD-1 blockade in classical Hodgkin lymphoma. Study conclusions and caveats: A reduction in baseline TCR diversity was reportedly seen in newly diagnosed patients relative to healthy donors. TCR diversity rose significantly by C4D1 in CD4+ but not CD8+ cells.

Produced via immunoSEQ multiplex PCR; TCRdb's table is partial and in-frame only. Among about 150,000 clones listed, about four fifths were seen once. The CDR3 has 12 residues. V lost 2 bases to trimming and J lost 8 bases, with 7 bases between them. Germline CDR1 is LNHDA and CDR2 is SQIVND (reference sequence). To note about this clone: What it recognizes is unknown.

All trial patients relapsed after autologous stem cell transplantation. This rearrangement joins TRBV19 to TRBJ2-1; D is undetermined. This specimen consisted of peripheral blood mononuclear cells (PBMCs), obtained before the second cycle of nivolumab. This receptor was identified in a human donor with classical Hodgkin lymphoma. CDR3 protein: CASSIYEDEQFF. CDR3 coding DNA: TGTGCCAGTAGTATATACGAGGATGAGCAGTTCTTC.